The 29 T cell receptor beta chains in this list originate from one sample, sequenced in a study of OX40 agonist ivuxolimab in advanced cancers. The data were produced by immunoSEQ multiplex PCR, yet TCRdb's version contains in-frame clones alone and is incomplete. There are just over 60,000 clones in the sample; more than 85% occur only once, and approximately 0.64% lies in the top ten. The starting material was CD4+ or CD8+ T cells sorted from blood, obtained in a trial of the OX40 agonist ivuxolimab. The receptors were gathered from an adult with an advanced solid tumor such as melanoma, head and neck, liver or kidney cancer.

The V call is TRBV7-9, the J call TRBJ2-2, with unresolved D. Germline V CDR1 and CDR2: SEHNR, FQNEAQ (reference sequence). V was pared by 1 base and J by 4 bases, with 16 bases between. This CDR3 comprises 17 residues. CDR3 region: CASSLGSKSLSTGELFF. CDR3 nucleotides: TGTGCCAGCAGCTTAGGGTCTAAGAGTTTGAGCACCGGGGAGCTGTTTTTT.

This chain links TRBV11-2 with TRBJ2-7, with TRBD2 matching 7 bases. This CDR3 region has 14 residues. V gave up 5 bases and J gave up 3 bases; unmatched junction bases: 7. The germline V gene has CDR1 SGHAT and CDR2 FQNNGV. CDR3 DNA: TGTGCCAGCAGCCCCCGAGCGGGGAACTACGAGCAGTACTTC. Residues: CASSPRAGNYEQYF.

The chain is built from TRBV10-3 and TRBJ2-5, with TRBD1 matching 7 bases. Trimming removed 4 bases from V and 1 base from J; junction bases left unmatched: 6. In germline, CDR1 is ENHRY, CDR2 SYGVKD. This CDR3 is 15 amino acids long. CDR3 protein: CAISARSGGQETQYF. The CDR3 region has the DNA TGTGCCATCAGTGCTCGGTCAGGGGGCCAAGAGACCCAGTACTTC.

This clone was recorded once. DNA of the CDR3: TGTGCCAGCAGTACAGACAGGGGCTATGGCTACACCTTC. Translated, it gives CASSTDRGYGYTF. The V gene is TRBV9, the J gene TRBJ1-2; 8 bases align to TRBD1. Germline CDR1 reads SGDLS; CDR2 reads YYNGEE. The CDR3 sequence is 13 residues long. V lost 5 bases, J lost 4 bases, and 4 bases stayed unmatched.

This clone was recorded only once. The chain is built from TRBV6-1 and TRBJ1-4; D is perhaps TRBD1 (6 bases). Trimming shortened V by 2 bases and J by 6 bases, and 13 bases separated the two germline ends. This CDR3 is 15 amino acids long. Per the germline V gene, CDR1 is MNHNS and CDR2 is SASEGT. The chain's CDR3 is CASSEITGFYEKLFF. CDR3 bases: TGTGCCAGCAGTGAAATCACAGGGTTTTATGAAAAACTGTTTTTT.

This clone was picked up a small number of times. V is TRBV6-5 and J is TRBJ1-6; 8 positions match TRBD1. Germline V CDR1 and CDR2: MNHEY, SVGAGI. V lost 5 bases and J lost 9; bases outside the gene matches: 9. This CDR3 has 15 residues. CDR3 coding DNA: TGTGCCAGCAGTAAACCAGGGGGCGCGACTTCACCCCTCCACTTT. Translation gives CASSKPGGATSPLHF.

The chain links TRBV10-3 to TRBJ2-2, with a weak D call TRBD2 (5 bases). V lost 0 bases, J lost 6 bases, and 14 bases lay in between. The V gene's germline CDR1 is ENHRY and CDR2 SYGVKD. This CDR3 comprises 16 residues. The CDR3 reads CAISESVAMRAGELFF. CDR3 bases: TGTGCCATCAGTGAGTCTGTAGCGATGAGGGCCGGGGAGCTGTTTTTT.

Here the CDR3 DNA reads TGTGCCAGCAGCGTAGGTGTTGGACTAGCGGCCCTCACAGATACGCAGTATTTT. Translating gives CASSVGVGLAALTDTQYF. The rearrangement uses TRBV9 and TRBJ2-3; 10 nucleotides line up with TRBD2. The germline CDR1 and CDR2 sequences are SGDLS and YYNGEE. This CDR3 spans 18 amino acids. V was pared by 0 bases and J by 2 bases, with 9 bases of the junction left unmatched.

J is TRBJ1-6 and V is TRBV7-2, with TRBD1 as a possible D gene (5 bases). Germline CDR1 and CDR2: SGHTA and FQGNSA. The CDR3 has 14 residues. V was trimmed by 0 bases and J by 14 bases, leaving 14 bases between them. Here the CDR3 reads CASSLAGGSSTLHF. The CDR3 nucleotides read TGTGCCAGCAGCTTAGCCGGGGGATCCTCGACCCTCCACTTT.

V gene TRBV7-8 combines with J gene TRBJ2-3; TRBD2 aligns across 7 bases. CDR1 is SGHVS and CDR2 is FQNEAQ in the germline V gene. The V segment lost 4 bases and the J segment 4 bases; nucleotides outside the gene matches: 5. This CDR3 region has 14 residues. This CDR3 is CASSSQRGADTQYF. The CDR3 DNA reads as TGTGCCAGCAGCTCCCAGCGGGGCGCAGATACGCAGTATTTT.

The chain links TRBV11-2 to TRBJ1-1; D remains unclear. Germline assignment: CDR1 SGHAT and CDR2 FQNNGV. This CDR3 is 16 amino acids long. V lost 5 bases and J 4 bases, leaving 20 bases between the germline ends. The CDR3 DNA is TGTGCCAGCAGCAATGACGATCCTCGGGGAGGCACTGAAGCTTTCTTT. Protein: CASSNDDPRGGTEAFF.

V and J are TRBV30 and TRBJ1-6; D is unclear. V lost 1 base and J lost 2, with 21 bases in between. The V gene's germline CDR1 is GTSNPN and CDR2 SVGIG (reference sequence). This CDR3 has 19 amino acids. The CDR3 reads CAWSASRAGARTYNSPLHF. The CDR3 DNA reads TGTGCCTGGAGTGCCTCCCGGGCGGGTGCCAGAACCTATAATTCACCCCTCCACTTT.

J is TRBJ2-1 and V is TRBV7-6, with TRBD1 as a possible D gene (6 bases). V was clipped by 5 bases and J by 4 bases, with 15 bases between them. CDR1 is SGHVS, CDR2 FNYEAQ, per germline. The length of the CDR3 is 15 residues. CDR3 protein: CASSQPGTHYNEQFF. The CDR3, as DNA: TGTGCCAGCAGCCAGCCCGGGACACATTACAATGAGCAGTTCTTC.

The chain has TRBV7-9 and TRBJ2-1; D is undetermined. Germline CDR1 and CDR2: SEHNR and FQNEAQ (reference sequence). This CDR3 contains 16 residues. V lost 4 bases, J lost 0 bases, and 13 bases lay in between. The chain's CDR3 is CASSSSQVLSYNEQFF. The CDR3 DNA is TGTGCCAGCAGCTCCTCCCAGGTTCTCTCCTACAATGAGCAGTTCTTC.

With regard to this clone: Additional DNA sequences in this sample encode the identical CDR3. The chain uses TRBV6-5 and TRBJ1-5; D is perhaps TRBD1 (6 bases). Trimming cost V 2 bases and J 6 bases, with 11 bases left between them. CDR1 is MNHEY, CDR2 SVGAGI, per germline. CDR3 length equals 14 residues. In DNA form, the CDR3 reads TGTGCCAGCAGTTACGGGGGGGCCGGTCAGCCCCAGCATTTT. Translating gives CASSYGGAGQPQHF.

The chain couples TRBV6-1 to TRBJ2-2; possible D gene TRBD2, 5 bases. Trimming took off 3 bases at V and 3 bases at J, with 8 bases between the two ends. This CDR3 has 14 residues. Germline V gene data show CDR1 as MNHNS and CDR2 as SASEGT. DNA of the CDR3: TGTGCCAGCAGTGAGACGGGGTACACCGGGGAGCTGTTTTTT. Translated: CASSETGYTGELFF.

The count of this clone is one. The CDR3 DNA sequence: TGTGCCTGGAGTATGGGCTGGAATAGCAATCAGCCCCAGCATTTT. This sequence encodes CAWSMGWNSNQPQHF. V usage is TRBV30 and J usage is TRBJ1-5; D not resolved. Trimming took 2 bases from V and 0 from J, leaving 11 bases between them. This CDR3 comprises 15 residues. CDR1 and CDR2 (germline): GTSNPN, SVGIG (reference sequence). Full variable domain (missing parts from reference TRBV30 and TRBJ1-5): SQTIHQWPATLVQPVGSPLSLECTVEGTSNPNLYWYRQAAGRGLQLLFYSVGIGQISSEVPQNLSASRPQDRQFILSSKKLLLSDSGFYLCAWSMGWNSNQPQHFGDGTRLSIL.

The V call is TRBV27, the J call TRBJ2-7; no clear D. Trimming took off 4 bases at V and 3 bases at J, with 13 bases between the two ends. The CDR3 has 14 residues. Germline values: CDR1 MNHEY, CDR2 SMNVEV (reference sequence). CDR3 bases: TGTGCCAGCAGTTCCGCTGGACCGCGCTACGAGCAGTACTTC. This codes for CASSSAGPRYEQYF.

The chain uses TRBV2 and TRBJ1-1; D is uncertain. The CDR3 totals 15 residues. CDR1 and CDR2 (germline): SNHLY, FYNNEI. The V and J ends lost 4 bases and 0 bases respectively, with 12 bases between them. For the CDR3, the DNA is TGTGCCAGCAGTGGGGTCGGAGGGATGAACACTGAAGCTTTCTTT. It translates to CASSGVGGMNTEAFF.

The V and J genes are TRBV9 and TRBJ1-2; no definite D call. Trimming took off 0 bases at V and 7 bases at J, with 13 bases between the two ends. The CDR3 is 14 residues long. Germline CDR1 SGDLS, CDR2 YYNGEE. For the CDR3, the DNA is TGTGCCAGCAGCGTAGCAGTAGGAGCGGGTGGCTACACCTTC. This encodes CASSVAVGAGGYTF.

The chain carries TRBV7-3 and TRBJ2-5, with TRBD2 matching over 10 bases. V lost 2 bases and J lost 1; bases outside the gene matches: 7. The CDR3 is 17 amino acids. Germline V gives CDR1 SGHTA, CDR2 FQGTGA. In DNA, the CDR3 is TGTGCCAGCAGCTTATCCTCTAGCGGGAGCTTCCAAGAGACCCAGTACTTC. This encodes CASSLSSSGSFQETQYF. Combining the CDR3 with reference TRBV7-3 and TRBJ2-5 gives the whole variable domain GAGVSQTPSNKVTEKGKYVELRCDPISGHTALYWYRQSLGQGPEFLIYFQGTGAADDSGLPNDRFFAVRPEGSVSTLKIQRTERGDSAVYLCASSLSSSGSFQETQYFGPGTRLLVL.

This rearrangement joins TRBV10-1 to TRBJ2-3, with a weak D call TRBD2 (6 bases). V was pared by 6 bases and J by 1 base, with 11 bases between. Germline CDR1 WNHNN, CDR2 SYGVQD (reference sequence). The CDR3 contains 14 residues. The CDR3 loop reads CASSRAGRTDTQYF. CDR3 bases: TGCGCCAGCAGCAGAGCGGGCCGCACAGATACGCAGTATTTT.

CDR3 region: CASSIFTGQSNQPQHF. CDR3 in DNA: TGTGCCAGTAGTATCTTTACGGGGCAAAGCAATCAGCCCCAGCATTTT. This chain links TRBV19 with TRBJ1-5; D is possibly TRBD1 (5 bases). The CDR3 spans 16 residues. In germline, CDR1 is LNHDA, CDR2 SQIVND (reference sequence). The V end lost 3 bases, the J end lost 1 base, and 13 bases lay between the germline ends. Complete variable domain (other parts from reference TRBV19 and TRBJ1-5): DGGITQSPKYLFRKEGQNVTLSCEQNLNHDAMYWYRQDPGQGLRLIYYSQIVNDFQKGDIAEGYSVSREKKESFPLTVTSAQKNPTAFYLCASSIFTGQSNQPQHFGDGTRLSIL.

The V and J genes are TRBV18 and TRBJ2-3; a possible D gene is TRBD2 (6 bases). With 1 base removed from V and 1 base from J, the gap between germline ends came to 6 bases. The CDR3 runs to 14 residues. Germline V gene sequence: CDR1 KGHSH, CDR2 LQKENI. In nucleotides, the CDR3 is TGTGCCAGCTCACCACGGAGGGGCACAGATACGCAGTATTTT. Translation: CASSPRRGTDTQYF.

The J gene is TRBJ2-3, the V gene TRBV11-2; 8 nucleotides line up with TRBD2. CDR1 is SGHAT, CDR2 FQNNGV, per germline. CDR3 length: 13 residues. V lost 5 bases to trimming and J lost 7 bases; unmatched junction nucleotides: 5. CDR3 DNA: TGTGCCAGCAGCCAGGGACTAGTGAATACGCAGTATTTT. It is translated as CASSQGLVNTQYF.

V gene TRBV9 combines with J gene TRBJ1-6; D possibly corresponds to TRBD1 (5 bases). Germline V lookup: CDR1 SGDLS, CDR2 YYNGEE. This CDR3 comprises 15 residues. Trimming took 0 bases from V and 8 from J, leaving 12 bases between them. CDR3: CASSVVGESDSPLHF. The CDR3 coding sequence is TGTGCCAGCAGCGTAGTAGGGGAGAGCGATTCACCCCTCCACTTT.

This chain connects TRBV6-5 to TRBJ1-2; a weak D match, TRBD1 (5 bases). Germline assignment: CDR1 MNHEY and CDR2 SVGAGI. The V and J ends lost 4 bases and 1 base respectively, with 7 bases between them. This CDR3 region has 13 residues. The CDR3 DNA follows: TGTGCCAGCAGTTCCGACAGTAACTATGGCTACACCTTC. Translating it yields CASSSDSNYGYTF.

For the CDR3, the DNA is TGTGCCAGCAGCTCCGACAGGTACACTGAAGCTTTCTTT. This codes for CASSSDRYTEAFF. The chain combines TRBV11-1 with TRBJ1-1; D might be TRBD1 (6 bases). V gave up 4 bases and J gave up 3 bases, with 9 bases separating them. Germline loops: CDR1 SGHAT, CDR2 FQDESV (reference sequence). The CDR3 runs to 13 residues.

The chain carries TRBV5-4 and TRBJ1-1; 7 bases fit TRBD1. Germline V lookup: CDR1 SGHNT, CDR2 YYREEE (reference sequence). After removal of 1 base from V and 4 bases from J, the junction contained 10 bases not matched to a gene. The CDR3 contains 16 residues. CDR3 sequence reads: CASSLRVRTGPTEAFF. The CDR3 bases are TGTGCCAGCAGCTTGCGGGTAAGGACAGGCCCCACTGAAGCTTTCTTT.